This T cell receptor (beta chain) was documented in a study of Ad26.COV2.S vaccination and SARS-CoV-2 variants. Across the whole study: Participant was drawn from the COV1001 Ad26.COV2.S trial arm. Ad26.COV2.S shots went into the muscle once or twice, 56 days apart. Notes on the study in general: CD8+ and CD4+ T cells specific for spike reportedly responded with substantial breadth after vaccination.

The repertoire was sequenced with immunoSEQ multiplex PCR; TCRdb's copy has only in-frame clones and lacks some. The sample lists about 400,000 clones, approximately 89% occurring once. On this clone itself: Its antigen is not identified.

Treatment given: about 20 received Ad26.COV2.S at low or high dose, single or two shots; roughly 5 received placebo; per-sample allocation not given. Day 63 after the first injection of vaccine or placebo was the sampling time. The study used a vaccine consisting of an Ad26 vector that expressed Wuhan-strain SARS-CoV-2 spike. CDR1 is SEHNR and CDR2 is FQNEAQ in the germline V gene (reference sequence). The CDR3 sequence is 14 residues long. V dropped 2 bases and J dropped 7 bases, with 12 bases sitting between them. This receptor was taken from a person aged 18-60 years who received the Ad26.COV2.S COVID-19 vaccine or a placebo. V is TRBV7-9 and J is TRBJ2-1; D might be TRBD1 or TRBD2, each matching 6 bases. Specimen: peripheral blood, collected in a trial of Ad26.COV2.S vaccine versus placebo. The CDR3: CASSLSGAANEQFF. CDR3 in DNA: TGTGCCAGCAGCTTATCGGGGGCAGCAAATGAGCAGTTCTTC.